This T cell receptor (beta chain) derives from a study of post-analysis software for immune sequencing data. As for the study in general: Relapsing-remitting, secondary progressive and progressive-relapsing multiple sclerosis were all included among the disease courses. Regarding the study as a whole: Same-batch preparations were strongly co-clustered by F measure. A few TRBV segments occurring more often in patients than controls included TRBV5-6, TRBV5-1 and TRBV20-1. Relative to controls, patients with multiple sclerosis showed significantly lower normalized Chao1 diversity.

This clonotype occurred a few times. Its antigen is still unknown. Unique-molecular-identifier-tagged TCR beta cDNA libraries were used. Between roughly 1 and 10 million T cells gave rise to hundreds of thousands of cDNA molecules. TCRdb analysed the PCR reads with MiXCR anew, one entry per CDR3 protein. This sample carries 250,000 to 300,000 distinct CDR3 sequences, 30% to 45% of them seen once, and the ten largest clones take more than 4%. CDR3 length equals 15 residues. Trimming took 2 bases from V and 4 from J, leaving 12 bases between them. Germline assignment: CDR1 MNHNS and CDR2 SASEGT. Sequencing was carried out using blood. V gene TRBV6-1 combines with J gene TRBJ2-1, with TRBD1 as a possible D gene (5 bases). This sequence originates from a girl aged 5-17 years with multiple sclerosis. The CDR3 is CASSEKGRRYNEQFF. CDR3 bases: TGTGCCAGCAGTGAAAAGGGGCGACGATACAATGAGCAGTTCTTC.